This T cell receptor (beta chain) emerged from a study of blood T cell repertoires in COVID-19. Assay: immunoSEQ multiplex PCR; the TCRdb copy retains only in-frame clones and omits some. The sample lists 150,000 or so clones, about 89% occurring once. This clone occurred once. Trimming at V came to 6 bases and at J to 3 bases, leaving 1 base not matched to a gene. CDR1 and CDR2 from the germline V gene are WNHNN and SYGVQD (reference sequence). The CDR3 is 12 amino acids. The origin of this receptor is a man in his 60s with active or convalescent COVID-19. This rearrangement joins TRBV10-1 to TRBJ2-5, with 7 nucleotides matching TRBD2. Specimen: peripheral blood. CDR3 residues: CASRGGKETQYF. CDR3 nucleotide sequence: TGCGCCAGCAGGGGGGGGAAAGAGACCCAGTACTTC.